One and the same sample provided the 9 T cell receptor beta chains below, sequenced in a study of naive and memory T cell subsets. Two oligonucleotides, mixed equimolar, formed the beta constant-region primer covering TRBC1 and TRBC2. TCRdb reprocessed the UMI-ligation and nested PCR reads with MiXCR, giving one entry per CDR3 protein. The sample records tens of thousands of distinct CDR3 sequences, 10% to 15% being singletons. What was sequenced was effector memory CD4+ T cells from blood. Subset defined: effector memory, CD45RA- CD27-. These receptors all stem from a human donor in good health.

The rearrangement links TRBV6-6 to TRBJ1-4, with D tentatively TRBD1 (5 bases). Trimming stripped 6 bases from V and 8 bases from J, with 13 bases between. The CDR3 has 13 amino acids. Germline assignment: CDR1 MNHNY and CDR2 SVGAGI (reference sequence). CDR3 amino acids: CASSRTTGEKLFF. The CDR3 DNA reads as TGTGCCAGCAGCCGGACTACAGGAGAAAAACTGTTTTTT.

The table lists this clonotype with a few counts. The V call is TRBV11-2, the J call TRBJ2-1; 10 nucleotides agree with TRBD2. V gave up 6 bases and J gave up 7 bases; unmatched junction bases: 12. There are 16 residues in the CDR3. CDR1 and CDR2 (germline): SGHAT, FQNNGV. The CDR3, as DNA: TGTGCCAGCAGTCCCTTGGGGCTAGCGGGAGCTAATGAGCAGTTCTTC. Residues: CASSPLGLAGANEQFF.

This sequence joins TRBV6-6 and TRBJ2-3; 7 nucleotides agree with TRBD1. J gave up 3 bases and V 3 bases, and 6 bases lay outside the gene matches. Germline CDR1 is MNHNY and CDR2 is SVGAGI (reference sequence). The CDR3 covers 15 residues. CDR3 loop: CASSYGQDGTDTQYF. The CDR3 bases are TGTGCCAGCAGTTATGGACAGGATGGGACAGATACGCAGTATTTT.

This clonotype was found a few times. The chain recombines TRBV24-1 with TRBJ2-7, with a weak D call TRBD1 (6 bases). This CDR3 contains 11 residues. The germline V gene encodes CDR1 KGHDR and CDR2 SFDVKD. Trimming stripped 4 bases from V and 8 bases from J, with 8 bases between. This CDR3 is CATSDRDKQYF. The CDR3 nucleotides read TGTGCCACCAGTGACAGGGACAAGCAGTACTTC.

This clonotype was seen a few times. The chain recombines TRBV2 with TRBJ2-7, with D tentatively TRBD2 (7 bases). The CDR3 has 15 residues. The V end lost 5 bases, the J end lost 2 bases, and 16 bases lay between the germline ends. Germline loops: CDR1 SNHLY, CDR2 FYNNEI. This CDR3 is CASSRGGGKPYEQYF. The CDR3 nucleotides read TGTGCCAGCAGTAGGGGAGGGGGTAAGCCCTACGAGCAGTACTTC.

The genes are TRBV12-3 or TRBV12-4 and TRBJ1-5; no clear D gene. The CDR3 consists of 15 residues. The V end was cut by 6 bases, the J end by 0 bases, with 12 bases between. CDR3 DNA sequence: TGTGCCAGCAGCCGGCGGGCAGATAGCAATCAGCCCCAGCATTTT. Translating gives CASSRRADSNQPQHF.

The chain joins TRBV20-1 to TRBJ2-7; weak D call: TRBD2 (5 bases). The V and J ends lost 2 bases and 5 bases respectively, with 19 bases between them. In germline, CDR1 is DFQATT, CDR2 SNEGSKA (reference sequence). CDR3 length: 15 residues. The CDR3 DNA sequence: TGCAGTGCTAGAATCCCGGCACTAGAGCGCAACGAGCAGTACTTC. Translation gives CSARIPALERNEQYF.

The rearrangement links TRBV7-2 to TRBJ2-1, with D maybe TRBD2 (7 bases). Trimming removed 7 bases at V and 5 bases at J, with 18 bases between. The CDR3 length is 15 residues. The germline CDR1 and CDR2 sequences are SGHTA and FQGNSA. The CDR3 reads CASTPRTAGHNEQFF. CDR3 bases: TGTGCCAGCACTCCCCGGACAGCGGGACACAATGAGCAGTTCTTC.

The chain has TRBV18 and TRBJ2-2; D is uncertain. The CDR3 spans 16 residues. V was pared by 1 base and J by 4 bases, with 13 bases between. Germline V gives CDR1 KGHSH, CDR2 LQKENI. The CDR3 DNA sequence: TGTGCCAGCTCACCACTCGGGCCGAGAAGCACCGGGGAGCTGTTTTTT. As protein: CASSPLGPRSTGELFF.